The rows below give T cell receptor beta chains drawn from one sample of a study of beta chain features in type 1 diabetes. Profiled with immunoSEQ multiplex PCR; TCRdb holds only in-frame clones, not every one. The table shows about 9,400 clones, with 75% to 80% occurring only once. What was sequenced was Tregs from blood. These receptors were taken from a woman aged 18-30 years in good health. Each CDR3 is given with its conserved first and last residue. D genes are given only for firm matches. For some rows the clone size is stated as once, few or many, or as a class when expanded; others skip it.

>.|TRBD1|TRBJ2-7|TRBV4-2
TGTGCCAGCAGCCAAGACGACAGGGGGTACGAGCAGTACTTC
CASSQDDRGYEQYF
>once|.|TRBJ1-1|TRBV11-2
TGTGCCAGCAGCTTAGGGAGTTGGACTGAAGCTTTCTTT
CASSLGSWTEAFF
>.|TRBD1|TRBJ1-2|TRBV5-4
TGTGCCAGCAGCCCCGGGACAGGGGAGTATGGCTACACCTTC
CASSPGTGEYGYTF
>.|.|TRBJ2-1|TRBV5-1
TGCGTCAGCAGCTCGGGACTTCAGCTCCCCTACAATGAGCAGTTCTTC
CVSSSGLQLPYNEQFF
>once|.|TRBJ2-7|TRBV5-1
TGCGCCAGCAGCTTGGACGGTACCTACGAGCAGTACTTC
CASSLDGTYEQYF
>.|TRBD1|TRBJ1-1|TRBV28
TGTGCCAGCATCAGAAGGGGGCTCCGCGCAAGAAATACTGAAGCTTTCTTT
CASIRRGLRARNTEAFF
>.|.|TRBJ1-1|TRBV7-3
TGTGCCAGCAGCTTAACGCTCGGGGGGGACACTGAAGCTTTCTTT
CASSLTLGGDTEAFF
>.|TRBD1|TRBJ1-1|TRBV2
TGTGCCAGCAGTACCAGACAGGGGAGGACTGAAGCTTTCTTT
CASSTRQGRTEAFF
>.|.|TRBJ2-7|TRBV6-1
TGTGCCAGCAGTGAGGGGACTTCCCACTACGAGCAGTACTTC
CASSEGTSHYEQYF
>.|TRBD1|TRBJ1-6|TRBV18
TGTGCCAGCTCCCGACTCAGACAGGGGCGGTCTATGAACAATTCACCCCTCCACTTT
CASSRLRQGRSMNNSPLHF
>.|.|TRBJ2-7|TRBV18
TGTGCCAGCTCACCACCGATGGGATGGGGCTCGGCGCAGTACTTC
CASSPPMGWGSAQYF
>.|TRBD1|TRBJ1-2|TRBV28
TGTGCCAGCGGGGACAGGGGGCCCCTTGGGAACTATGGCTACACCTTC
CASGDRGPLGNYGYTF